This T cell receptor (beta chain) emerged from a study of T cells in Graves' hyperthyroidism and ophthalmopathy. Whole-study results and caveats: Expanded thyroid clonotypes (above 0.001) were mostly also found in blood. Separating ophthalmopathy from stable hyperthyroidism was achieved by a 13 V-J model.

This clonotype was counted at least ten times. Its antigen is as yet unknown. Amplification of TCR beta CDR3 regions was performed using RNA transcripts as template. First-round RT-PCR of the TCR CDR3 relied on the HTBI primer set. TCRdb recomputed calls from the multiplex PCR reads with MiXCR, one row per CDR3 protein. The table includes around 450,000 distinct CDR3 sequences, approximately 14% detected once. Trimming at V came to 0 bases and at J to 3 bases, leaving 6 bases not matched to a gene. CDR1 is DFQATT and CDR2 is SNEGSKA in the germline V gene (reference sequence). This CDR3 is built from 15 residues. Uncontrolled infection, other autoimmune disease, pregnancy or lactation barred patients from enrollment. Diagnosis relied on clinical symptoms, serum thyroxine and TRAb, thyroid ultrasound and orbital computed tomography.

Material for sequencing was blood. This receptor was obtained from a woman aged 18-35 years with Graves' hyperthyroidism. The chain links TRBV20-1 to TRBJ2-7; 9 bases are shared with TRBD2. The CDR3: CSARDGSGRFYEQYF. The CDR3, as DNA: TGCAGTGCTAGAGATGGCAGCGGGAGGTTCTACGAGCAGTACTTC.